Presented here are 19 T cell receptor beta chains from one specimen sequenced in a study of monozygotic twins with inflammatory bowel disease. Reanalyzing the 5' RACE reads, TCRdb keeps one entry per CDR3 protein, without DNA. Its table lists about 350,000 distinct CDR3 sequences. The sample taken for sequencing was blood. The receptors shown here come from a human donor with ulcerative colitis or Crohn's disease, or a healthy co-twin of an affected twin (not recorded which).

V usage is TRBV7-8 and J usage is TRBJ2-2; checking the TCRdb D call of TRBD2 is not possible without DNA. Germline CDR1 and CDR2: SGHVS and FQNEAQ. The CDR3 spans 15 residues. CDR3 residues: CASSLAGRVTGELFF.

The rearrangement links TRBV20-1 to TRBJ2-7; TCRdb picks TRBD2, but there is no DNA to check that call. The CDR3 sequence is 14 residues long. Looked up from germline, CDR1 is DFQATT and CDR2 is SNEGSKA (reference sequence). The chain's CDR3 is CSAPRGGRLYEQYF.

This chain uses TRBV5-1 with TRBJ1-2; the TCRdb call, TRBD1, lacks DNA for checking. Germline V gene sequence: CDR1 SGHRS, CDR2 YFSETQ. CDR3 length: 13 residues. The CDR3 protein is CASSLTQESGYTF. Filled out from reference TRBV5-1 and TRBJ1-2, the complete variable domain reads KAGVTQTPRYLIKTRGQQVTLSCSPISGHRSVSWYQQTPGQGLQFLFEYFSETQRNKGNFPGRFSGRQFSNSRSEMNVSTLELGDSALYLCASSLTQESGYTFGSGTRLTVV.

The chain employs TRBV12-3 or TRBV12-4 and TRBJ1-5; TCRdb's D gene call, TRBD1, goes unchecked for lack of DNA. The CDR3 extends over 14 amino acids. The CDR3: CASSLDSNNQPQHF.

The J gene is TRBJ2-1, the V gene TRBV11-2; without DNA, the TCRdb call of TRBD2 cannot be checked. Germline CDR1 and CDR2: SGHAT and FQNNGV. This CDR3 spans 17 amino acids. The CDR3 loop is CASSSPPSGRSHNEQFF.

This chain joins TRBV5-1 and TRBJ2-3; the TRBD2 assignment by TCRdb is unverifiable without DNA. Germline CDR1 reads SGHRS; CDR2 reads YFSETQ. The CDR3 extends over 19 amino acids. The chain's CDR3 is CASSLAPSGGALSTDTQYF.

This chain uses TRBV20-1 with TRBJ2-7; the D gene TCRdb calls, TRBD1, cannot be checked with no DNA. This CDR3 has 14 amino acids. Germline CDR1 DFQATT, CDR2 SNEGSKA (reference sequence). CDR3 loop: CSARASTGGNEQYF.

This chain's CDR3 is CASIPGVGRYEQYF. V gene TRBV28 combines with J gene TRBJ2-7; TCRdb picks TRBD2, but there is no DNA to check that call. CDR3 length equals 14 residues. The germline CDR1 and CDR2 sequences are MDHEN and SYDVKM.

The chain couples TRBV28 to TRBJ1-2. Germline V gene sequence: CDR1 MDHEN, CDR2 SYDVKM. This CDR3 has 14 residues. The CDR3 here is CASSLPSHYGGYTF.

This rearrangement joins TRBV4-1 to TRBJ2-7. The CDR3 totals 15 residues. Germline V CDR1 and CDR2: MGHRA, YSYEKL. The CDR3 spells CASSQGILKDYEQYF.

The chain recombines TRBV4-1 with TRBJ2-1; TCRdb's D call, TRBD2, is unchecked because there is no DNA. Germline lookup yields CDR1 MGHRA and CDR2 YSYEKL. The CDR3 has 16 residues. CDR3 protein: CASSLISGGSYNEQFF.

The chain is built from TRBV5-1 and TRBJ2-3; lacking DNA, the TRBD1 call made by TCRdb goes unchecked. The CDR3 contains 14 residues. In germline, CDR1 is SGHRS, CDR2 YFSETQ. The CDR3: CASSAGQGADTQYF.

The rearrangement joins TRBV19 to TRBJ1-5; TCRdb picks TRBD1, but there is no DNA to check that call. The length of the CDR3 is 13 residues. Germline CDR1 LNHDA, CDR2 SQIVND (reference sequence). The CDR3: CATTGGVYQPQHF.

This chain uses TRBV5-5 with TRBJ2-5; TCRdb's assignment of TRBD1 cannot be checked, as there is no DNA. The germline V gene has CDR1 SGHKS and CDR2 YYEKEE (reference sequence). This CDR3 has 14 amino acids. CDR3 region: CASSFGTHQETQYF.

This chain connects TRBV11-2 to TRBJ1-3; TCRdb indicates TRBD1, and absent DNA this call remains unverified. The V gene's germline CDR1 is SGHAT and CDR2 FQNNGV. This CDR3 has 18 amino acids. The CDR3 protein is CASSLVGADRFPGNTIYF.

The chain uses TRBV20-1 and TRBJ2-1; with no DNA, the TCRdb D assignment of TRBD1 cannot be verified. This CDR3 comprises 16 residues. Per germline, CDR1 DFQATT and CDR2 SNEGSKA (reference sequence). The CDR3 spells CSARVGGTGAYNEQFF.

The chain couples TRBV5-1 to TRBJ2-1; the TRBD2 assignment by TCRdb is unverifiable without DNA. The CDR3 runs to 15 residues. Germline-derived CDR1 and CDR2 are SGHRS and YFSETQ. CDR3 sequence reads: CASSRSGETRLEQFF. Filled out from reference TRBV5-1 and TRBJ2-1, the complete variable domain reads KAGVTQTPRYLIKTRGQQVTLSCSPISGHRSVSWYQQTPGQGLQFLFEYFSETQRNKGNFPGRFSGRQFSNSRSEMNVSTLELGDSALYLCASSRSGETRLEQFFGPGTRLTVL.

The chain uses TRBV12-3 or TRBV12-4 and TRBJ2-7. The CDR3 sequence is 13 residues long. This chain's CDR3 is CASSLILDHEQYF.

This chain connects TRBV4-1 to TRBJ2-7. Germline values: CDR1 MGHRA, CDR2 YSYEKL. The length of the CDR3 is 13 residues. The CDR3 region is CASSHTYPYEQYF.